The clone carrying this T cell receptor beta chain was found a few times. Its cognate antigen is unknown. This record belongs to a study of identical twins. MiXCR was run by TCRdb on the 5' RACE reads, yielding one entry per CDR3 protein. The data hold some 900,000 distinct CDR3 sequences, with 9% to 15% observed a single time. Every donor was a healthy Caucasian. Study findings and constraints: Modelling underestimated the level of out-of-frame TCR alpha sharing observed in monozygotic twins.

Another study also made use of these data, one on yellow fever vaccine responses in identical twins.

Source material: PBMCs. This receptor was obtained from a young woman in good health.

The CDR3 region has the DNA TGTGCCAGCAGCGCACAAACCTACAATGAGCAGTTCTTC. Protein sequence: CASSAQTYNEQFF. This rearrangement joins TRBV7-7 to TRBJ2-1, with D hard to call. Germline V gene lookup returns CDR1 SSHAT and CDR2 FNYEAQ (reference sequence). This CDR3 contains 13 residues. Trimming pared 5 bases from V and 2 bases from J, leaving 7 bases between.